The 22 T cell receptor beta chains presented below share a single source sample, sequenced in a study of identical twins. TCRdb independently ran MiXCR on the 5' RACE reads; one entry per CDR3 protein. The table lists 200,000 to 300,000 distinct CDR3 sequences, 7.5% of them singletons, with roughly 5.4% in the top ten. In addition, the sample was reused for a study of yellow fever vaccine responses in identical twins.

The source material was CD8+ T cells sorted from blood. Every receptor here comes from a woman younger than 30 in good health.

Many counts were recorded for this clonotype. The CDR3 DNA is TGTGCCAGCAGCCCGACAGACATCTACGAGCAGTACTTC. Translation gives CASSPTDIYEQYF. The V gene is TRBV5-5, the J gene TRBJ2-7; maybe TRBD1 (5 bases). V was trimmed by 4 bases and J by 3 bases, leaving 11 bases between them. Germline lookup yields CDR1 SGHKS and CDR2 YYEKEE (reference sequence). The CDR3 is made up of 13 amino acids.

The chain couples TRBV3-1 to TRBJ2-1, with D perhaps matching TRBD2 (7 bases). Germline CDR1 reads LGHDT; CDR2 reads YNNKEL (reference sequence). CDR3 length: 17 residues. V lost 11 bases and J lost 4, with 27 bases in between. The CDR3 DNA reads TGTGCCTGCTGCCCCCCAACGGGCGGGGGCCGATACAATGAGCAGTTCTTC. It encodes CACCPPTGGGRYNEQFF.

The chain employs TRBV5-5 and TRBJ2-5, with D perhaps matching TRBD1 or TRBD2 (5 bases each). Trimming removed 4 bases from V and 4 bases from J, with 20 bases in between. Germline CDR1 SGHKS, CDR2 YYEKEE (reference sequence). This CDR3 contains 16 residues. CDR3 region: CASSEGPLVVRETQYF. CDR3 coding DNA: TGTGCCAGCAGCGAGGGGCCCCTAGTGGTCCGAGAGACCCAGTACTTC.

As regards this clonotype: A much larger clone differs by one base, so this may be a read error. V is TRBV3-1 and J is TRBJ2-3; D call uncertain. Germline V gene sequence: CDR1 LGHDT, CDR2 YNNKEL (reference sequence). CDR3 length: 15 amino acids. The CDR3 nucleotides are TGTGCCAGCTGCCAAGAAGGTGTGGGCCTAGATACGCAGTATTTT. Translating gives CASCQEGVGLDTQYF.

This clonotype has a count of ten or more. The rearrangement joins TRBV7-2 to TRBJ2-3; D gene uncertain. The ends were cut back, 4 bases at V and 2 bases at J, with 16 bases in the middle. The CDR3 is 16 amino acids. The germline V gene has CDR1 SGHTA and CDR2 FQGNSA. CDR3 in DNA: TGTGCCAGCAGCTCTCAGAAGTCGGCGTTCACAGATACGCAGTATTTT. This gives the protein CASSSQKSAFTDTQYF.

V gene TRBV6-2 or TRBV6-3 combines with J gene TRBJ1-5; D not certain. Trimming removed 0 bases at V and 3 bases at J, with 9 bases between. The CDR3 is made up of 15 amino acids. CDR1 MNHEY and CDR2 SVGEGT come from the germline V gene. CDR3 loop: CASSYSSMNNQPQHF. The CDR3 nucleotides are TGTGCCAGCAGTTACTCCTCCATGAACAATCAGCCCCAGCATTTT.

This clonotype turned up a few times. This rearrangement joins TRBV6-1 to TRBJ2-7; TRBD2 aligns across 13 bases. V dropped 7 bases and J dropped 3; count of bases not matched to a gene: 12. There are 17 residues in the CDR3. From germline, CDR1 is MNHNS and CDR2 SASEGT. The chain's CDR3 is CASIQLAGGSGLYEQYF. The CDR3, as DNA: TGTGCCAGCATTCAACTAGCGGGAGGGTCCGGTCTCTACGAGCAGTACTTC.

In this sample, this clonotype turned up many times. V gene TRBV3-1 combines with J gene TRBJ2-1, with 14 nucleotides matching TRBD2. The CDR3 runs to 15 residues. The V and J ends lost 4 bases and 8 bases, in that order; junction bases with no gene match: 4. Germline V CDR1 and CDR2: LGHDT, YNNKEL (reference sequence). This CDR3 reads CASSPTSGRVDEQFF. CDR3 DNA sequence: TGTGCCAGCAGCCCGACTAGCGGGAGGGTCGATGAGCAGTTCTTC.

There are many counts of this clonotype. The chain joins TRBV28 to TRBJ2-7; no firm D call. Trimming pared 7 bases from V and 4 bases from J, leaving 17 bases between. Germline V gene data show CDR1 as MDHEN and CDR2 as SYDVKM. This CDR3 is 14 amino acids long. Here the CDR3 DNA reads TGTGCCAGCAACCCTAGATTTGGGGTTTACGAGCAGTACTTC. Translating gives CASNPRFGVYEQYF. Together with reference TRBV28 and TRBJ2-7, the CDR3 gives the full variable domain: DVKVTQSSRYLVKRTGEKVFLECVQDMDHENMFWYRQDPGLGLRLIYFSYDVKMKEKGDIPEGYSVSREKKERFSLILESASTNQTSMYLCASNPRFGVYEQYFGPGTRLTVT.

The chain couples TRBV28 to TRBJ2-1, with D possibly matching TRBD2 (7 bases). The CDR3 loop spans 15 amino acids. Between the trimmed V and J ends, which lost 6 bases and 3 bases, there was a span of 15 bases. Germline assignment: CDR1 MDHEN and CDR2 SYDVKM. The CDR3 here is CASRDEGGDYNEQFF. CDR3 DNA: TGTGCCAGCAGGGATGAGGGGGGGGACTACAATGAGCAGTTCTTC.

The chain carries TRBV7-9 and TRBJ2-7; D gene uncertain. The better agreement between TRBJ2-1 and the DNA end casts doubt on the J call. Per germline, CDR1 SEHNR and CDR2 FQNEAQ (reference sequence). This CDR3 spans 13 amino acids. The CDR3 DNA is TGTGCCAGCAGCATCGGAAGCTCCTACGAGCAGTTCTTC. It yields the protein CASSIGSSYEQFF.

This clonotype was counted only a few times. J is TRBJ1-5 and V is TRBV5-1; D remains ambiguous. The germline gives CDR1 SGHRS, CDR2 YFSETQ. Deletions cut 0 bases from V and 5 bases from J, with 9 bases between. This CDR3 has 14 amino acids. CDR3: CASSLEGNDQPQHF. CDR3 in DNA: TGCGCCAGCAGCTTGGAGGGTAATGATCAGCCCCAGCATTTT.

This chain connects TRBV20-1 to TRBJ1-1; TRBD1 might be the D (5 bases). There are 13 residues in the CDR3. The V gene's germline CDR1 is DFQATT and CDR2 SNEGSKA (reference sequence). The V gene lost 2 bases and the J gene lost 1 base, with 8 bases spanning the gap. The DNA for the CDR3 is TGCAGTGCTAGAAGACAGAAGAACACTGAAGCTTTCTTT. Amino acids: CSARRQKNTEAFF.

This clonotype has more than one count but fewer than ten. The J gene is TRBJ2-3, the V gene TRBV7-8; either TRBD1 or TRBD2 may fit D (5 bases each). This CDR3 has 17 residues. CDR1 and CDR2 (germline): SGHVS, FQNEAQ. The ends were cut back, 4 bases at V and 4 bases at J, with 21 bases in the middle. The CDR3 reads CASSSSRDLGPPDTQYF. CDR3 nucleotides: TGTGCCAGCAGCTCATCCCGGGACCTCGGACCGCCAGATACGCAGTATTTT.

This clonotype was detected ten times or more. The V call is TRBV4-1, the J call TRBJ2-1; D might be TRBD1 (6 bases). V was cut by 0 bases and J by 5 bases, with 14 bases left in between. CDR3 length: 16 residues. The germline gives CDR1 MGHRA, CDR2 YSYEKL. The CDR3 protein is CASSQDRGFSDNEQFF. The CDR3 DNA reads TGCGCCAGCAGCCAAGATAGGGGGTTTTCAGACAATGAGCAGTTCTTC.

The chain combines TRBV7-6 with TRBJ2-3; no reliable D call. The CDR3 totals 15 residues. Germline V CDR1 and CDR2: SGHVS, FNYEAQ. V gave up 2 bases and J gave up 1 base, with 10 bases separating them. Written as DNA, the CDR3 is TGTGCCAGCAGCTTATCCAGTTACCGCACAGATACGCAGTATTTT. It encodes CASSLSSYRTDTQYF.

This sequence joins TRBV5-4 and TRBJ2-3, with a tentative D call TRBD2 (5 bases). There are 15 residues in the CDR3. V was cut by 0 bases and J by 5 bases, with 13 bases left in between. Germline V gives CDR1 SGHNT, CDR2 YYREEE (reference sequence). The CDR3 nucleotides are TGTGCCAGCAGCTTGGCCCCGGACTTGAGAGATACGCAGTATTTT. This codes for CASSLAPDLRDTQYF.

Ten or more counts support this clonotype. The rearrangement links TRBV29-1 to TRBJ2-1; 7 bases map to TRBD2. The CDR3 is 12 amino acids. Germline CDR1 SQVTM, CDR2 ANQGSEA. Losses at the gene ends were 7 bases for V and 5 bases for J; bases not matched to a gene: 5. CDR3 loop: CSAGRVNNEQFF. CDR3 in DNA: TGCAGCGCTGGGAGGGTGAACAATGAGCAGTTCTTC.

The sample holds many counts of this clonotype. The CDR3 sequence: CASSHDLQETQYF. CDR3 sequence (DNA): TGTGCCAGCAGCCACGACCTACAAGAGACCCAGTACTTC. This chain joins TRBV12-3 or TRBV12-4 and TRBJ2-5; D is uncertain. This CDR3 is built from 13 residues. V lost 6 bases and J lost 2, with 10 bases in between.

This clonotype was counted at least ten times. The rearrangement links TRBV7-3 to TRBJ2-2, with 8 bases identical to TRBD2. V was pared by 3 bases and J by 1 base, with 4 bases of the junction left unmatched. The CDR3 is 16 amino acids. Germline values: CDR1 SGHTA, CDR2 FQGTGA. For the CDR3, the DNA is TGTGCCAGCAGCTTGAGACTAGCGCTGAACACCGGGGAGCTGTTTTTT. Its translation: CASSLRLALNTGELFF.

The chain recombines TRBV2 with TRBJ2-1; D ambiguous. V was trimmed by 1 base and J by 2 bases, leaving 12 bases between them. Germline V gives CDR1 SNHLY, CDR2 FYNNEI. This CDR3 region has 16 residues. Here the CDR3 DNA reads TGTGCCAGCAGTGAAGAGGACGGTGGCACCTACAATGAGCAGTTCTTC. Translation gives CASSEEDGGTYNEQFF.

A few counts support this clonotype. The rearrangement uses TRBV28 and TRBJ1-1; 11 positions match TRBD1. V was pared by 5 bases and J by 2 bases, with 7 bases of the junction left unmatched. The germline V gene has CDR1 MDHEN and CDR2 SYDVKM. The CDR3 is made up of 16 amino acids. The CDR3 here is CASSPWDRGVNTEAFF. CDR3 sequence (DNA): TGTGCCAGCAGTCCCTGGGACAGGGGGGTAAACACTGAAGCTTTCTTT.